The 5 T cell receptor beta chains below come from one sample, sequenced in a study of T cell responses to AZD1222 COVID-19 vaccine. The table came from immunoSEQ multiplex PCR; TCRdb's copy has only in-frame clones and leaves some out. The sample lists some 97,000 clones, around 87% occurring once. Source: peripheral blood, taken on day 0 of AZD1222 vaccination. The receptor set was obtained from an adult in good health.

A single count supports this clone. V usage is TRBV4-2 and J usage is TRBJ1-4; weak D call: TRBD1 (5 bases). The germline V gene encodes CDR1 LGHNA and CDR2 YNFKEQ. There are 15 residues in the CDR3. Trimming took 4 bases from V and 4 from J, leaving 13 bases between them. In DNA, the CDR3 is TGTGCCAGCAGCCCTGGGACCGGCTATAATGAAAAACTGTTTTTT. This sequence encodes CASSPGTGYNEKLFF.

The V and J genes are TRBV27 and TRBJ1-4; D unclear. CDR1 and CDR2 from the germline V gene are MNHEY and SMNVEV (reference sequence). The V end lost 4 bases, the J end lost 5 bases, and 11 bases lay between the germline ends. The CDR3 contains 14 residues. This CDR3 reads CASSSVLRNEKLFF. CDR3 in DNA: TGTGCCAGCAGTTCCGTGCTTCGAAATGAAAAACTGTTTTTT.

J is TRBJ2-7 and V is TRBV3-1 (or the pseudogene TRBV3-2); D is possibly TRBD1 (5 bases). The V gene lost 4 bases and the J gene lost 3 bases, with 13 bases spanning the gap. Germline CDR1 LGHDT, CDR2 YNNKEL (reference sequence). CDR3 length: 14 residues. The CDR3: CASSPYRTNYEQYF. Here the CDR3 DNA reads TGTGCCAGCAGCCCCTACAGGACAAACTACGAGCAGTACTTC.

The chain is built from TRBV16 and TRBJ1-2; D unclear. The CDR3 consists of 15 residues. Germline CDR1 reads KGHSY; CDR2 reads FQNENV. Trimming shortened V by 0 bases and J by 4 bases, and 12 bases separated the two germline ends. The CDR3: CASSQSASVSYGYTF. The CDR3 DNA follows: TGTGCCAGCAGCCAATCCGCAAGCGTGAGCTATGGCTACACCTTC.

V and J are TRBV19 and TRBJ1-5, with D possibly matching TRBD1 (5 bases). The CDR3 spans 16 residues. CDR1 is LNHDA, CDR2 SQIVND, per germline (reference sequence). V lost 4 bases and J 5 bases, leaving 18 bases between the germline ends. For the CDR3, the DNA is TGTGCCAGTAGTACCTTGGACAAACGGATAGATCAGCCCCAGCATTTT. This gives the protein CASSTLDKRIDQPQHF.